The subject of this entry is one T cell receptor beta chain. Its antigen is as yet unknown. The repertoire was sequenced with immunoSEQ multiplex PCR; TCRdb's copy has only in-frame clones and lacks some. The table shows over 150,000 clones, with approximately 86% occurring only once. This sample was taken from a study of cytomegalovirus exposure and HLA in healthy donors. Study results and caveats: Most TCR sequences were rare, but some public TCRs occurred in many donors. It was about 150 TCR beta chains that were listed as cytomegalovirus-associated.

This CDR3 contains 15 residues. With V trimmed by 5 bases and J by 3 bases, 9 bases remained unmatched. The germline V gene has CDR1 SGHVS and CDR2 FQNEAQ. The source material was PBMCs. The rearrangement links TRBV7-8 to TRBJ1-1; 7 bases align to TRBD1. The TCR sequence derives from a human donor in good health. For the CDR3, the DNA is TGTGCCAGCAGCCCAAGACAGGGTCGGTACACTGAAGCTTTCTTT. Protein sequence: CASSPRQGRYTEAFF. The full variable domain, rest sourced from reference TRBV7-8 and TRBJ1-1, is GAGVSQSPRYKVAKRGQDVALRCDPISGHVSLFWYQQALGQGPEFLTYFQNEAQLDKSGLPSDRFFAERPEGSVSTLKIQRTQQEDSAVYLCASSPRQGRYTEAFFGQGTRLTVV.